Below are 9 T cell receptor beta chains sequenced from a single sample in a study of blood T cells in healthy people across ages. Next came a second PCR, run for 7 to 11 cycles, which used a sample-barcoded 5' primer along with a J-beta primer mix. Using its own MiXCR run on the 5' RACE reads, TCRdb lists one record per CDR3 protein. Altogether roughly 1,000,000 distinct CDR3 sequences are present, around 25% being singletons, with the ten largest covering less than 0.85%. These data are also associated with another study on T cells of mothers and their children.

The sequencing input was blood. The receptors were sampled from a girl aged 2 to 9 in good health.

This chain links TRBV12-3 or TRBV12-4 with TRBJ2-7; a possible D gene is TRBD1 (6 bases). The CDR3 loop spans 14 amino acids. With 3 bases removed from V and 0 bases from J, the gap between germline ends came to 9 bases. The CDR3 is CASSFVRGSYEQYF. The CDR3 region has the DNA TGTGCCAGCAGTTTTGTCAGGGGCTCCTACGAGCAGTACTTC.

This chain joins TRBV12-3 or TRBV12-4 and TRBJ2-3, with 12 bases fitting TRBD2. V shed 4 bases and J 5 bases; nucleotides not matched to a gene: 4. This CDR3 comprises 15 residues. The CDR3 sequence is CASSSPGLAGDTQYF. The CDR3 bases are TGTGCCAGCAGTTCTCCGGGACTAGCGGGAGATACGCAGTATTTT.

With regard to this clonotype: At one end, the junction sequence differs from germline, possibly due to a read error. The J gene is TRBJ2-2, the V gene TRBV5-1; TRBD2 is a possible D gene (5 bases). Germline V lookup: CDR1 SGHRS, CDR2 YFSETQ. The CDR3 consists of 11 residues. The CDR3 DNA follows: TGCGCCAGCAGCTTCCCCGGGGAGCTGGTTTTT. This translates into CASSFPGELVF.

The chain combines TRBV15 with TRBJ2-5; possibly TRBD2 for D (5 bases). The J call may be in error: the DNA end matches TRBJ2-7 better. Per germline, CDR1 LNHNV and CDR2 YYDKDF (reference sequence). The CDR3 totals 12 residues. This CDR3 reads CATTLDGGEQYF. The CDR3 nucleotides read TGTGCCACCACCTTGGACGGAGGCGAGCAGTACTTC.

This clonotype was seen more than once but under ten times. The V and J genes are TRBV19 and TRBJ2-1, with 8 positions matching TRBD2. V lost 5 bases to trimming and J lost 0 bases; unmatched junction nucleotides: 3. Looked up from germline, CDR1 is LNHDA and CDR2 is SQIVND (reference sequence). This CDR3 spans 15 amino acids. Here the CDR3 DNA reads TGTGCCAGTAGTCGGACTAGCAGCTCCTACAATGAGCAGTTCTTC. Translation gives CASSRTSSSYNEQFF.

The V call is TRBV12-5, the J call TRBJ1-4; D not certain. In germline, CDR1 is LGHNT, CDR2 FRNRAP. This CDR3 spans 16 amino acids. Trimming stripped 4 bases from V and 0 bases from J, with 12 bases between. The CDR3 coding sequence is TGTGCTAGTGGTTCCGAAGGCCCTGCAACTAATGAAAAACTGTTTTTT. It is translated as CASGSEGPATNEKLFF.

The CDR3 protein is CASSYSLGRDGYTF. CDR3 DNA: TGTGCCAGCAGTTACTCGCTGGGACGGGATGGCTACACCTTC. The V and J genes are TRBV6-6 and TRBJ1-2; TRBD1 is a possible D gene (5 bases). Looked up from germline, CDR1 is MNHNY and CDR2 is SVGAGI (reference sequence). Trimming removed 0 bases at V and 6 bases at J, with 11 bases between. The length of the CDR3 is 14 residues.

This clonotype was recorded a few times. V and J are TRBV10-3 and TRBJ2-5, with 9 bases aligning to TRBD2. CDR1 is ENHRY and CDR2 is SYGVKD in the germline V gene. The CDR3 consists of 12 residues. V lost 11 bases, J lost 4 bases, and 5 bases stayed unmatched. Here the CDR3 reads CAANSGRETQYF. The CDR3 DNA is TGTGCCGCCAATAGCGGGAGAGAGACCCAGTACTTC.

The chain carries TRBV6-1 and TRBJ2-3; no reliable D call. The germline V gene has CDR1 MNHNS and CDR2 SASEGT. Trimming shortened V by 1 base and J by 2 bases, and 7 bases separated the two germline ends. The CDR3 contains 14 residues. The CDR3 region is CASSEELDTDTQYF. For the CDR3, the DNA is TGTGCCAGCAGTGAAGAACTTGACACAGATACGCAGTATTTT.